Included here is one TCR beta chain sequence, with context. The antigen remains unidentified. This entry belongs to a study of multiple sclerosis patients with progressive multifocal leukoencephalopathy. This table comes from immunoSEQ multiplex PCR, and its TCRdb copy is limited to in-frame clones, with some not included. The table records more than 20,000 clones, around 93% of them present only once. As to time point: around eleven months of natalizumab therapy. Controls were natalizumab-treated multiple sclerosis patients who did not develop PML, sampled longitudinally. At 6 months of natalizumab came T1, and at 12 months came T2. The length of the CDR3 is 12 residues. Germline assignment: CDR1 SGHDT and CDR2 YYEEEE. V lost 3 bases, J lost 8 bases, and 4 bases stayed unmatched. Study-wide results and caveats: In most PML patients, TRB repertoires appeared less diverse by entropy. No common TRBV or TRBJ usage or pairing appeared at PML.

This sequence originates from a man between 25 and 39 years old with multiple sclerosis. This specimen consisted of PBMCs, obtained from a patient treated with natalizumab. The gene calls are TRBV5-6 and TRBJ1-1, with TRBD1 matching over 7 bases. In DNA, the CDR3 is TGTGCCAGCAGCTGGGACAGCTACGAAGCTTTCTTT. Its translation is CASSWDSYEAFF.